Presented here are 26 T cell receptor beta chains from one specimen sequenced in a study of blood T cells in healthy people across ages. Combining a sample-barcoded 5' primer with a J-beta primer mix, a second PCR ran for about 6 to 11 cycles. TCRdb passed the 5' RACE reads through MiXCR, listing each CDR3 protein once. The sample has over a million distinct CDR3 sequences; about 23% are singletons. These data also featured in a second study, about T cells of mothers and their children.

Sample: blood. These receptor sequences come from a girl aged 2-10 years in good health.

The chain joins TRBV20-1 to TRBJ2-5, with a possible D match to TRBD1 (6 bases). V was cut by 2 bases and J by 5 bases, with 15 bases left in between. Germline V lookup: CDR1 DFQATT, CDR2 SNEGSKA (reference sequence). CDR3 length equals 14 residues. CDR3 amino acids: CSARKQGSGETQYF. Here the CDR3 DNA reads TGCAGTGCTAGAAAACAGGGTTCGGGGGAGACCCAGTACTTC.

The J gene is TRBJ2-3, the V gene TRBV29-1; D gene unclear. The germline V gene has CDR1 SQVTM and CDR2 ANQGSEA. V lost 8 bases and J lost 0, with 12 bases in between. This CDR3 region has 13 residues. The CDR3 spells CSSTRSSTDTQYF. DNA of the CDR3: TGCAGCTCGACCCGCAGTAGCACAGATACGCAGTATTTT.

This clonotype was counted a few times. The rearrangement uses TRBV4-2 and TRBJ1-2; no clear D. Germline CDR1 LGHNA, CDR2 YNFKEQ. Trimming took 0 bases from V and 3 from J, leaving 11 bases between them. The CDR3 loop spans 15 amino acids. CDR3 sequence: CASSQDLGRDYGYTF. As DNA, the CDR3 is TGTGCCAGCAGCCAAGATCTCGGCAGAGACTATGGCTACACCTTC.

A few counts support this clonotype. This chain connects TRBV5-1 to TRBJ2-3; TRBD2 matches at 8 bases. The V gene's germline CDR1 is SGHRS and CDR2 YFSETQ. The CDR3 spans 16 residues. V shed 3 bases and J 6 bases; nucleotides not matched to a gene: 12. The DNA of the CDR3 is TGCGCCAGCAGCTCGGAACTAGCGGCGCATCGTGATACGCAGTATTTT. It translates to CASSSELAAHRDTQYF.

This chain uses TRBV20-1 with TRBJ2-2; D remains ambiguous. The V and J ends lost 5 bases and 0 bases respectively, with 10 bases between them. This CDR3 is 14 amino acids long. Per germline, CDR1 DFQATT and CDR2 SNEGSKA (reference sequence). CDR3 nucleotide sequence: TGCAGTGCTTCCGGCGCCGCGAACACCGGGGAGCTGTTTTTT. Its protein is CSASGAANTGELFF.

This clonotype was detected only a few times. The chain links TRBV10-3 to TRBJ2-7; D uncertain. The germline V gene encodes CDR1 ENHRY and CDR2 SYGVKD. V lost 0 bases and J lost 3, with 6 bases in between. The CDR3 loop spans 13 amino acids. CDR3: CAISESSFYEQYF. The CDR3 region has the DNA TGTGCCATCAGTGAGTCGAGCTTCTACGAGCAGTACTTC.

The CDR3 reads CASSYSEGMGYGYTF. CDR3 coding DNA: TGTGCCAGCAGCTATTCCGAGGGGATGGGCTATGGCTACACCTTC. This chain uses TRBV14 with TRBJ1-2, with D maybe TRBD1 (5 bases). The germline V and J ends were trimmed by 5 bases and 4 bases, with 17 bases remaining between them. CDR3 length equals 15 residues. CDR1 and CDR2 (germline): SGHDN, FVKESK.

Notes on this clonotype: One junction end does not reproduce the germline sequence, and a read error may be involved. The CDR3 is CSARWGSDHSYEQYF. DNA of the CDR3: TGCAGCGCGAGATGGGGCTCAGATCACTCCTACGAGCAGTACTTT. The genes are TRBV29-1 and TRBJ2-7; D might be TRBD1 (5 bases). CDR3 length: 15 residues. In germline, CDR1 is SQVTM, CDR2 ANQGSEA.

This rearrangement joins TRBV7-3 to TRBJ2-1; D is uncertain. The end of the DNA fits TRBJ2-7 better, so the J call may be wrong. CDR1 is SGHTA and CDR2 is FQGTGA in the germline V gene. CDR3 length: 13 residues. Here the CDR3 DNA reads TGTGCCAGCAGCCCCCCGGGCGAAGAGGCACAGTACTTC. It encodes CASSPPGEEAQYF.

This clonotype was seen a few times. The rearrangement joins TRBV18 to TRBJ2-5, with D possibly matching TRBD1 (6 bases). The CDR3 contains 15 residues. Germline V gives CDR1 KGHSH, CDR2 LQKENI. The V end lost 6 bases, the J end lost 2 bases, and 16 bases lay between the germline ends. CDR3 sequence (DNA): TGTGCCAGCTCCCCTATTGACAGGCGACAAGAGACCCAGTACTTC. Residues: CASSPIDRRQETQYF.

The chain couples TRBV6-2 or TRBV6-3 to TRBJ2-7; D not resolved. CDR1 is MNHEY and CDR2 is SVGEGT in the germline V gene. V lost 6 bases and J lost 3, with 12 bases in between. The CDR3 contains 13 residues. This chain's CDR3 is CASSLTPHYEQYF. The CDR3 region has the DNA TGTGCCAGCAGCCTCACTCCCCACTACGAGCAGTACTTC.

This clonotype was counted between two and nine times. The chain links TRBV28 to TRBJ2-7, with 9 positions matching TRBD1. The CDR3 runs to 15 residues. Germline V gives CDR1 MDHEN, CDR2 SYDVKM. After removal of 5 bases from V and 7 bases from J, the junction contained 12 bases not matched to a gene. This chain's CDR3 is CASSPTKQGAREQYF. In DNA, the CDR3 is TGTGCCAGCAGTCCCACTAAACAGGGGGCCCGTGAGCAGTACTTC.

For the CDR3, the DNA is TGTGCCAGCAGCTTAAGGGTGGGACAGGGGTCATATAATGAGCAGTTCTTC. Its protein is CASSLRVGQGSYNEQFF. The chain employs TRBV11-2 and TRBJ2-1, with 10 bases that match TRBD1. V lost 2 bases and J lost 7; bases outside the gene matches: 11. The CDR3 covers 17 residues. Per the germline V gene, CDR1 is SGHAT and CDR2 is FQNNGV.

This clonotype has at least ten counts. V gene TRBV20-1 combines with J gene TRBJ2-1; TRBD2 aligns across 7 bases. The CDR3 contains 15 residues. Per the germline V gene, CDR1 is DFQATT and CDR2 is SNEGSKA (reference sequence). J gave up 0 bases and V 6 bases, and 8 bases lay outside the gene matches. In nucleotides, the CDR3 is TGCAGTGCCCCGACTAGCCTGAGCTCCTACAATGAGCAGTTCTTC. It translates to CSAPTSLSSYNEQFF.

This chain links TRBV28 with TRBJ1-2; 7 bases are a match to TRBD1. Germline trimming cut 2 bases from V and 4 bases from J; bases unmatched to any gene: 10. CDR1 is MDHEN, CDR2 SYDVKM, per germline. The length of the CDR3 is 16 residues. The CDR3 loop is CASSLNDRVPSYGYTF. DNA of the CDR3: TGTGCCAGCAGTTTAAATGACAGGGTCCCTAGCTATGGCTACACCTTC.

The V gene is TRBV28, the J gene TRBJ1-2; no clear D. The CDR3 contains 11 residues. Germline lookup yields CDR1 MDHEN and CDR2 SYDVKM. V lost 10 bases and J lost 2, with 8 bases in between. Here the CDR3 DNA reads TGTGCCACCAATACAAACTATGGCTACACCTTC. Translating gives CATNTNYGYTF.

This clonotype was counted only a few times. V is TRBV5-1 and J is TRBJ2-7; TRBD1 is a possible D gene (6 bases). This CDR3 spans 14 amino acids. V was pared by 4 bases and J by 1 base, with 12 bases between. In germline, CDR1 is SGHRS, CDR2 YFSETQ. CDR3 sequence reads: CASSPDRMSYEQYF. For the CDR3, the DNA is TGCGCCAGCAGCCCTGACAGGATGTCCTACGAGCAGTACTTC.

This clonotype was recorded a few times. The rearrangement links TRBV27 to TRBJ2-7, with 7 bases lining up with TRBD1. This CDR3 is built from 13 residues. V gave up 6 bases and J gave up 4 bases; unmatched junction bases: 6. The germline gives CDR1 MNHEY, CDR2 SMNVEV (reference sequence). The CDR3 DNA sequence: TGTGCCAGCAGCCATCAACAGGGGTACGAGCAGTACTTC. It codes for CASSHQQGYEQYF.

This clonotype appeared a few times. The chain recombines TRBV28 with TRBJ1-1; D is perhaps TRBD1 (6 bases). Trimming removed 6 bases from V and 8 bases from J, with 16 bases in between. The CDR3 is 13 residues long. Germline CDR1 is MDHEN and CDR2 is SYDVKM. This CDR3 reads CASSPQGTVEAFF. DNA of the CDR3: TGTGCCAGCAGCCCTCAGGGGACCGTGGAAGCTTTCTTT.

The chain uses TRBV29-1 and TRBJ1-1; D uncertain. The CDR3 sequence is 14 residues long. V dropped 4 bases and J dropped 6 bases, with 18 bases sitting between them. The germline CDR1 and CDR2 sequences are SQVTM and ANQGSEA. Here the CDR3 reads CSVVVGPSRSEAFF. The CDR3 DNA reads TGCAGCGTTGTAGTTGGGCCCTCCAGATCTGAAGCTTTCTTT.

This sequence joins TRBV20-1 and TRBJ2-3, with TRBD2 identical over 7 bases. This CDR3 has 15 residues. The V gene end was trimmed by 0 bases and the J gene end by 2 bases; junction bases not matched to a gene: 5. Germline lookup yields CDR1 DFQATT and CDR2 SNEGSKA (reference sequence). The CDR3 region is CSARDPRENTDTQYF. CDR3 DNA: TGCAGTGCTAGAGATCCGCGGGAGAACACAGATACGCAGTATTTT.

The CDR3, as DNA: TGTGCCAGCAGTTACTCGACACTAGCACAAATTAACACCGGGGAGCTGTTTTTT. Its protein product is CASSYSTLAQINTGELFF. V gene TRBV6-2 or TRBV6-3 combines with J gene TRBJ2-2, with D tentatively TRBD2 (6 bases). Germline V gives CDR1 MNHEY, CDR2 SVGEGT. V was trimmed by 0 bases and J by 2 bases, leaving 16 bases between them. The CDR3 is 18 residues long.

The chain uses TRBV6-5 and TRBJ2-7; tentatively, D is TRBD1 or TRBD2 (7 bases each). CDR3 size: 14 residues. Between the trimmed V and J ends, which lost 8 bases and 2 bases, there was a span of 16 bases. CDR1 is MNHEY, CDR2 SVGAGI, per germline. The chain's CDR3 is CASGTAGLPYEQYF. CDR3 nucleotides: TGTGCCAGCGGGACAGCGGGATTGCCCTACGAGCAGTACTTC.

The chain combines TRBV2 with TRBJ1-6; 9 bases are a match to TRBD1. CDR3 length: 15 residues. Unmatched junction bases numbered 7, after V lost 6 bases and J lost 7 bases. Per germline, CDR1 SNHLY and CDR2 FYNNEI. Here the CDR3 DNA reads TGTGCCAGCAGAGGCACAGGGGGCCAGAATTCACCCCTCCACTTT. Amino acids: CASRGTGGQNSPLHF.

The V and J genes are TRBV12-3 or TRBV12-4 and TRBJ2-5, with 15 bases matching TRBD2. The ends lost 5 bases at V and 7 bases at J; junction bases unmatched: 5. The CDR3 totals 15 residues. As DNA, the CDR3 is TGTGCCAGCAGTCCACGGGGACTAGCGGGGGGGACCCAGTACTTC. This encodes CASSPRGLAGGTQYF.

This clonotype was found a few times. V gene TRBV2 combines with J gene TRBJ2-1; 10 bases are shared with TRBD2. CDR1 is SNHLY, CDR2 FYNNEI, per germline. V was pared by 6 bases and J by 12 bases, with 17 bases of the junction left unmatched. This CDR3 contains 16 residues. DNA for the CDR3: TGTGCCAGCAGCGACGACCCTAGCGGGAGAATTGTCAGGCAGTTCTTC. Translated, it gives CASSDDPSGRIVRQFF.